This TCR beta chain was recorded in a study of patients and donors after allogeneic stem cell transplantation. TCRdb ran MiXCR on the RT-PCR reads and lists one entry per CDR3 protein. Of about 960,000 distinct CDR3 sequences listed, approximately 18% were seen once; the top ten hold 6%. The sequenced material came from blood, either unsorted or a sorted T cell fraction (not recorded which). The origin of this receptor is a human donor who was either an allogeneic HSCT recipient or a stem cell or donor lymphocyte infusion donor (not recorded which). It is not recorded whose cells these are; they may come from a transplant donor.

CDR3 nucleotides: TGTGCCACCAGCAGAGATACCCGGGGCGAGGCAGATACGCAGTATTTT. This codes for CATSRDTRGEADTQYF. The rearrangement links TRBV15 to TRBJ2-3; D could derive from TRBD1 or TRBD2 (5 bases each). The germline V and J ends were trimmed by 0 bases and 4 bases, with 14 bases remaining between them. Germline V gene lookup returns CDR1 LNHNV and CDR2 YYDKDF (reference sequence). The CDR3 has 16 amino acids.